This TCR beta chain was sequenced in a study of molecular identifiers for immune sequencing clone quantification. Across the study: Five portions were made in replicates from RNA of around 20,000 or 100,000 naive CD8 cells, and four underwent sequencing. Study-level results: A shared barcode on identical TCR molecules could lead to underestimated sizes for highly expanded clones. Over 99% of effector molecules, yet under 1% of naive-cell molecules, were held by clones above 20 RNA copies.

Naive CD8 T cells were sorted, and the gate applied was CD8+CD4-CCR7+CD45RA+. This clonotype was picked up many times. Its antigen is as yet unknown. TCRdb called the PCR reads again in MiXCR, with one record for every CDR3 protein. The repertoire holds about 68,000 distinct CDR3 sequences, with about a sixth as singletons. The CDR3 runs 13 residues. Germline values: CDR1 MGHRA, CDR2 YSYEKL. The V end was cut by 2 bases, the J end by 7 bases, with 9 bases between. This clonotype was obtained from a human donor in good health. Some libraries in this study had Jurkat cell RNA spiked in. The source material was naive CD8+ T cells from blood, with Jurkat cell RNA spiked in. Subset indicated: FACS-sorted CD8+CD4-CCR7+CD45RA+ naive T cells. The chain is built from TRBV4-1 and TRBJ1-5; D remains ambiguous. CDR3 sequence: CASSQTRGQPQHF. Here the CDR3 DNA reads TGCGCCAGCAGCCAAACCCGAGGGCAGCCCCAGCATTTT.